What follows are 11 T cell receptor beta chains derived from one specimen sequenced in a study of CXCR3-negative and CXCR3-positive naive CD8 T cells. UMI-labeled TRB cDNA libraries were prepared by 5' RACE. From the 5' RACE reads, TCRdb lists one entry per CDR3 protein and no DNA. The repertoire table contains roughly 30,000 distinct CDR3 sequences. Sequenced: memory CD8+ T cells from blood. These receptors all stem from a human donor in good health. Some clones in this sample may be carry-over from other donors' samples.

The chain uses TRBV6-2 or TRBV6-3 and TRBJ1-5; TCRdb calls TRBD1, which cannot be checked without DNA. This CDR3 comprises 16 residues. CDR1 and CDR2 (germline): MNHEY, SVGEGT. The CDR3 is CASGGTQGSGNQPQHF.

The genes are TRBV9 and TRBJ1-1. This CDR3 spans 14 amino acids. Germline-derived CDR1 and CDR2 are SGDLS and YYNGEE. CDR3: CASSVTSDDREAFF.

This sequence joins TRBV6-4 and TRBJ2-3. CDR3 size: 15 residues. CDR1 and CDR2 from the germline V gene are MRHNA and SNTAGT. The CDR3 sequence: CASSDTSVDADTQYF.

The chain links TRBV4-3 to TRBJ2-7; TCRdb returns TRBD2, unconfirmable since there is no DNA. The CDR3 consists of 18 residues. Germline CDR1 LGHNA, CDR2 YSLEER. CDR3 sequence reads: CASSQDSLTSGSSYEQYF.

Measured by frequency, this clonotype is medium-sized (0.01 to 0.1%). V and J are TRBV11-2 and TRBJ2-3; absent DNA, TCRdb's TRBD1 call cannot be checked. This CDR3 contains 17 residues. In germline, CDR1 is SGHAT, CDR2 FQNNGV. CDR3 protein: CASSLELGRGVKDTQYF. Variable domain in full (rest from reference TRBV11-2 and TRBJ2-3): EAGVAQSPRYKIIEKRQSVAFWCNPISGHATLYWYQQILGQGPKLLIQFQNNGVVDDSQLPKDRFSAERLKGVDSTLKIQPAKLEDSAVYLCASSLELGRGVKDTQYFGPGTRLTVL.

The V call is TRBV3-1, the J call TRBJ2-7; TCRdb indicates TRBD2, and absent DNA this call remains unverified. The CDR3 sequence is 15 residues long. Germline CDR1 LGHDT, CDR2 YNNKEL (reference sequence). Here the CDR3 reads CASSPPGLAGYEQYF.

The chain links TRBV9 to TRBJ1-1; TCRdb gives TRBD1 as the D gene, but with no DNA this cannot be confirmed. The CDR3 is made up of 14 amino acids. Germline CDR1 is SGDLS and CDR2 is YYNGEE. CDR3: CASSDGTANTEAFF.

V gene TRBV7-9 combines with J gene TRBJ2-7. The CDR3 runs to 12 residues. Germline-derived CDR1 and CDR2 are SEHNR and FQNEAQ (reference sequence). CDR3 protein: CASSSFSYEQYF.

The chain joins TRBV27 to TRBJ2-1. Germline loops: CDR1 MNHEY, CDR2 SMNVEV (reference sequence). The CDR3 is 13 amino acids. The CDR3 loop reads CASSLYVGNEQFF.

This sequence joins TRBV7-3 and TRBJ1-6; TCRdb outputs TRBD1, but without DNA this stays unchecked. The CDR3 is 14 residues long. Germline V CDR1 and CDR2: SGHTA, FQGTGA. The CDR3 loop reads CASSLEVTPVALHF.

The genes are TRBV7-9 and TRBJ2-7; TCRdb picks TRBD1, but there is no DNA to check that call. Germline V gene sequence: CDR1 SEHNR, CDR2 FQNEAQ (reference sequence). The CDR3 runs 15 residues. The CDR3 region is CASSSPADRVDEQYF.